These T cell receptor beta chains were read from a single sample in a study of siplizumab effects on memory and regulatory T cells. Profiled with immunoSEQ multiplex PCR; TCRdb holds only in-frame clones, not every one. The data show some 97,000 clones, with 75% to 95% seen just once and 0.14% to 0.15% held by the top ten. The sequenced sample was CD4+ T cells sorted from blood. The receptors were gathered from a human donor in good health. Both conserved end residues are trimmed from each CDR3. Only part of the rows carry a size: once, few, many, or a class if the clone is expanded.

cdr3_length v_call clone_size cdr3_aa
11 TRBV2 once ASNFYREETQY
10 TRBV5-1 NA ASSSQGQIYT
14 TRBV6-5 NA ASSSFSGVGNYGYT
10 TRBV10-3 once AITGTGYGYT
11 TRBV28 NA ASSLKPNYGYT
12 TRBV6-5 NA ASSRNRGVSPLH
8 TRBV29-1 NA SARQEGYT
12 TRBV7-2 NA ASSLGGSRSEQY
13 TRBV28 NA ASSLTGTRKNIQY
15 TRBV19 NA ASRHSGQARAKNIQY
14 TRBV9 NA ASSVGAEQMNTEAF
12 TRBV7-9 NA ASSLNRGSGEAF
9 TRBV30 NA AWSQGYEQY
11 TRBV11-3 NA ASSSGGGYEQY
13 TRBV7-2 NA ASSPGIGPGNTIY
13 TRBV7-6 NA ASSLASQSSYEQY
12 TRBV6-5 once ASSYQQGGSGYT
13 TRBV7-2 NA ASSLGGGEKETQY
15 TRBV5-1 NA ASSLARTSGVVYTQY
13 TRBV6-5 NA ASSEYRGPHYEQY